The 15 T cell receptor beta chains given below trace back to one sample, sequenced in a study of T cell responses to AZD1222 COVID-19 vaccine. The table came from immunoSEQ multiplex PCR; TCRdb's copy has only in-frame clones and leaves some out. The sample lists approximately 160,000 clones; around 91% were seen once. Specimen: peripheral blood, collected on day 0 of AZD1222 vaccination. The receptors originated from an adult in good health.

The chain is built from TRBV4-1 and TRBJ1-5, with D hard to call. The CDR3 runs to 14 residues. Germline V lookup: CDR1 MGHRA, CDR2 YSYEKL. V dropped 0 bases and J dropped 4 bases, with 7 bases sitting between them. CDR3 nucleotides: TGCGCCAGCAGCCAAGATCCGGGGAATCAGCCCCAGCATTTT. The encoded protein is CASSQDPGNQPQHF.

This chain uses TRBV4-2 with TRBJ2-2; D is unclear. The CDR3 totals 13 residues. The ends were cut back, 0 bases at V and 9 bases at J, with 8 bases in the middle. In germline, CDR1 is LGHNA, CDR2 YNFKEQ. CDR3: CASSQDPGRELFF. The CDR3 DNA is TGTGCCAGCAGCCAAGATCCTGGGAGGGAGCTGTTTTTT.

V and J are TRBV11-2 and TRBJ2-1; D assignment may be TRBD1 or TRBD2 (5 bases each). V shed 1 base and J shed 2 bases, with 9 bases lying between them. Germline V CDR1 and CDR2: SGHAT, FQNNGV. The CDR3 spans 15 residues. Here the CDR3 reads CASSLGGAPYNEQFF. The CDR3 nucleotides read TGTGCCAGCAGCTTAGGAGGGGCCCCCTACAATGAGCAGTTCTTC.

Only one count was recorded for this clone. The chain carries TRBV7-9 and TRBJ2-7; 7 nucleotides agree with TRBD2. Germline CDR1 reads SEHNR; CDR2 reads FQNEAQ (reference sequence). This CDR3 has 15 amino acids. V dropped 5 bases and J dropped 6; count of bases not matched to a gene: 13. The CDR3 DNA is TGTGCCAGCAGCCCAGACCTGGGGGGGGAAGGCGAGCAGTACTTC. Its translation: CASSPDLGGEGEQYF.

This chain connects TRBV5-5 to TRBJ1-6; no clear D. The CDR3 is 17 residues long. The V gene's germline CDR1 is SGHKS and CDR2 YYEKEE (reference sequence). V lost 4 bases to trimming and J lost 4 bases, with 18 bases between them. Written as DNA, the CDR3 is TGTGCCAGCAGCCCGGCTTTTTCAGGTCTATATAATTCACCCCTCCACTTT. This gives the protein CASSPAFSGLYNSPLHF.

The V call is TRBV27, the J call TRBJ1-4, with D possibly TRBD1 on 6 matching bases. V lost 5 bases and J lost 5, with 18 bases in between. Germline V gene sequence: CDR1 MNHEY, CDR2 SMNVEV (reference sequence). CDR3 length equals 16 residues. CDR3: CASSTLMDRPNEKLFF. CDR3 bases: TGTGCCAGCAGTACACTGATGGACAGACCGAATGAAAAACTGTTTTTT.

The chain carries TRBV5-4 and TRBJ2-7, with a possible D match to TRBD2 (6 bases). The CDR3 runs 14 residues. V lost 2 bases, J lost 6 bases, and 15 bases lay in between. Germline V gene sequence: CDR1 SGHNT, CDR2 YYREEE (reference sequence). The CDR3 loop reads CASSFITGAREQYF. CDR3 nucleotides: TGTGCCAGCAGCTTCATCACGGGAGCACGCGAGCAGTACTTC. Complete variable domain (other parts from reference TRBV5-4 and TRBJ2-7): ETGVTQSPTHLIKTRGQQVTLRCSSQSGHNTVSWYQQALGQGPQFIFQYYREEENGRGNFPPRFSGLQFPNYSSELNVNALELDDSALYLCASSFITGAREQYFGPGTRLTVT.

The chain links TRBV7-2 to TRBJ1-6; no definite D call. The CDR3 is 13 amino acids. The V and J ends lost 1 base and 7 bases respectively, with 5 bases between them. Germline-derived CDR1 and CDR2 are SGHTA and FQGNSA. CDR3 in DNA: TGTGCCAGCAGCTTAGGGGGAAATTCACCCCTCCACTTT. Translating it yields CASSLGGNSPLHF. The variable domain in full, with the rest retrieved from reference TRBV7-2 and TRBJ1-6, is GAGVSQSPSNKVTEKGKDVELRCDPISGHTALYWYRQSLGQGLEFLIYFQGNSAPDKSGLPSDRFSAERTGGSVSTLTIQRTQQEDSAVYLCASSLGGNSPLHFGNGTRLTVT.

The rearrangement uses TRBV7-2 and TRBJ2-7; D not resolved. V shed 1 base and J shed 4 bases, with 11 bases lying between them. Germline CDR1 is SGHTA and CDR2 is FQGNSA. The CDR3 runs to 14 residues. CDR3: CASSLDGRPYEQYF. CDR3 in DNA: TGTGCCAGCAGCTTAGACGGAAGACCTTACGAGCAGTACTTC.

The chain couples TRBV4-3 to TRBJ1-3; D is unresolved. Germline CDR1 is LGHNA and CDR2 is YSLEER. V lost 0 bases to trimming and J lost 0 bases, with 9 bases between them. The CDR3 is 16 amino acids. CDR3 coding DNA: TGCGCCAGCAGCCAAGACAGACTCCGCTCTGGAAACACCATATATTTT. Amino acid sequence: CASSQDRLRSGNTIYF.

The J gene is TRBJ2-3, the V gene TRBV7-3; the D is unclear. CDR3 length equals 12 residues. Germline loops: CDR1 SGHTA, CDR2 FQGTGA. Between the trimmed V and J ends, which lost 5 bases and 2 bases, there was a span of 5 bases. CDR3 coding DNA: TGTGCCAGCAGCGAAAACACAGATACGCAGTATTTT. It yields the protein CASSENTDTQYF.

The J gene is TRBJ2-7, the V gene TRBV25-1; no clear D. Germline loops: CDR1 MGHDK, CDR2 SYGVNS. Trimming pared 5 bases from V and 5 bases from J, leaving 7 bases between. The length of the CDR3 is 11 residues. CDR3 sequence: CASSSVNEQYF. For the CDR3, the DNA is TGTGCCAGCAGTTCTGTCAACGAGCAGTACTTC.

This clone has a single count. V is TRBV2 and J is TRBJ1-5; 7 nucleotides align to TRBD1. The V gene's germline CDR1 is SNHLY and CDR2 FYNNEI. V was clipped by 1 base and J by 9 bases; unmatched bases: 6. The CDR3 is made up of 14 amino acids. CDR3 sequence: CASSEVGQPPPQHF. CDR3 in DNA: TGTGCCAGCAGTGAAGTGGGACAGCCGCCGCCCCAGCATTTT.

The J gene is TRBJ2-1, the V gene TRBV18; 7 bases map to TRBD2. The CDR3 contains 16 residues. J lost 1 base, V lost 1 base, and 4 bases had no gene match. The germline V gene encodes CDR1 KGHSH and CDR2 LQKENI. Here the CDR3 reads CASSPRDSGSYNEQFF. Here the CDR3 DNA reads TGTGCCAGCTCACCACGGGATAGCGGGTCCTACAATGAGCAGTTCTTC.

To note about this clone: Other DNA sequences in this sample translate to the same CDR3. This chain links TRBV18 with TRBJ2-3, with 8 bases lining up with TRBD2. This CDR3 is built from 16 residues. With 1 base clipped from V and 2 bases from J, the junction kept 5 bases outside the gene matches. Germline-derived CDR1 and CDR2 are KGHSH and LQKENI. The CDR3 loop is CASSPRLAGATDTQYF. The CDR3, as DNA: TGTGCCAGCTCACCACGCCTAGCGGGCGCCACAGATACGCAGTATTTT.